This TCR beta chain comes out of a study of cytomegalovirus exposure and HLA in healthy donors. Study observations and caveats: The study listed under 200 cytomegalovirus-associated TCR beta chains. Confirmation in vitro established that a few CMV-associated chains were specific for CMV antigens.

V gave up 3 bases and J gave up 2 bases; unmatched junction bases: 6. The CDR3 runs to 15 residues. The V gene's germline CDR1 is GTSNPN and CDR2 SVGIG (reference sequence). TCRdb keeps only in-frame clones here, not all; method: immunoSEQ multiplex PCR. The sample consists of about 180,000 clones, less than 85% of them appearing once. These donors were members of the roughly 120-subject validation cohort, a group separate from the approximately 700-subject first cohort. Concerning this clone itself: Its antigen is unidentified.

This chain links TRBV30 with TRBJ2-2; 7 bases fit TRBD1. Sequencing input: PBMCs. The sequence was obtained from a man aged 18-30 years in good health and CMV-seropositive. The CDR3 bases are TGTGCCTGGAGGGCTAGGGGGCTTAACACCGGGGAGCTGTTTTTT. Its translation is CAWRARGLNTGELFF.